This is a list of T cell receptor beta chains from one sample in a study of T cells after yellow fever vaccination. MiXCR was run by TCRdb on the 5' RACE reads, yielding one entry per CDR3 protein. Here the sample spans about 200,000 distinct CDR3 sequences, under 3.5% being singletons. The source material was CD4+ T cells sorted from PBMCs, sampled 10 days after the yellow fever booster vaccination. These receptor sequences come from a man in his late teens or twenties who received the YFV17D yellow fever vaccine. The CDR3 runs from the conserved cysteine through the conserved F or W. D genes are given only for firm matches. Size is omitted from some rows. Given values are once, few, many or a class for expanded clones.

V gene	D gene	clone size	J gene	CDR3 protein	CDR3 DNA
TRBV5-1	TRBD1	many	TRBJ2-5	CASSVQGAVEETQYF	TGCGCCAGCAGCGTACAGGGGGCCGTCGAAGAGACCCAGTACTTC
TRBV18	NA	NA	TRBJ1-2	CASSPGGDRANYGYTF	TGTGCCAGCTCACCTGGAGGAGACAGAGCTAACTATGGCTACACCTTC
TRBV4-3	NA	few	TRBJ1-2	CASSPGGSGGTYGYTF	TGCGCCAGCAGCCCGGGGGGTTCGGGGGGGACCTATGGCTACACCTTC
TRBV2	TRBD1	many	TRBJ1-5	CASRGDSPNQPQHF	TGTGCCAGCAGGGGGGACAGCCCCAATCAGCCCCAGCATTTT
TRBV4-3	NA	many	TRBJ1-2	CASSQEEGRGYTF	TGCGCCAGCAGCCAAGAAGAGGGGCGAGGCTACACCTTC
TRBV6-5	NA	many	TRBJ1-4	CATQRGGTNEKLFF	TGTGCCACCCAAAGGGGGGGTACTAATGAAAAACTGTTTTTT
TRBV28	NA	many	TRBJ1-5	CASSLSRVGNQPQHF	TGTGCCAGCAGTTTAAGCAGGGTCGGGAATCAGCCCCAGCATTTT
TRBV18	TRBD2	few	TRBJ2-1	CASSPLGLAGRNEQFF	TGTGCCAGCTCACCACTAGGACTAGCGGGGAGGAATGAGCAGTTCTTC
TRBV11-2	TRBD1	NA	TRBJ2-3	CASRWGRGRLPPDTQYF	TGTGCCAGCAGGTGGGGTAGGGGGCGGTTGCCCCCAGATACGCAGTATTTT
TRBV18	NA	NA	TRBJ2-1	CASSRPGSKRNEQFF	TGTGCCAGCTCACGTCCGGGCTCTAAACGGAATGAGCAGTTCTTC
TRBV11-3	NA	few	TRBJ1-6	CASSTRPGSPLHF	TGTGCCAGCAGCACTCGGCCCGGATCACCCCTCCACTTT
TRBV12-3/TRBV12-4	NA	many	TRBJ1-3	CASSFFPGFLGVNSGNTIYF	TGTGCCAGCAGTTTTTTCCCCGGGTTCCTGGGGGTCAACTCTGGAAACACCATATATTTT
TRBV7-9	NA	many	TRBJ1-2	CASSFPGRGAYGYTF	TGTGCCAGCAGCTTTCCGGGCCGAGGTGCCTATGGCTACACCTTC
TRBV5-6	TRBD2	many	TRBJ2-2	CASSLRRLAGQLSTGELFF	TGTGCCAGCAGCTTGCGGCGTCTAGCGGGGCAACTATCCACCGGGGAGCTGTTTTTT
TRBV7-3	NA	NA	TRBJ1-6	CASSLSGQINSPLHF	TGTGCCAGCAGCTTAAGCGGACAGATCAATTCACCCCTCCACTTT
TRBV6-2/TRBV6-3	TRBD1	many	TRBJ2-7	CATDSPGQGPLEQYF	TGTGCCACCGATTCTCCGGGACAGGGTCCCCTCGAGCAGTACTTC
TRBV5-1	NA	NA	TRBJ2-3	CASSFPGAITDTQYF	TGCGCCAGCAGCTTTCCAGGGGCAATCACAGATACGCAGTATTTT
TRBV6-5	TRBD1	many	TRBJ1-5	CASSPRTGDNQPQHF	TGTGCCAGCAGCCCTCGGACAGGGGACAATCAGCCCCAGCATTTT
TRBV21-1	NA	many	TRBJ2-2	CASRYWGRVRAGELFF	TGTGCCAGCAGATATTGGGGCAGGGTCCGCGCCGGGGAGCTGTTTTTT
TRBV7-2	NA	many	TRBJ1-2	CASSSRGGTYGYTF	TGTGCCAGCAGCTCGAGGGGGGGGACCTATGGCTACACCTTC
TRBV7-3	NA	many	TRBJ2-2	CASSLSGVNTGELFF	TGTGCCAGCAGCTTAAGCGGGGTGAACACCGGGGAGCTGTTTTTT
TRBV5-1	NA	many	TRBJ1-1	CASSLEARNTEAFF	TGCGCCAGCAGCTTGGAGGCCCGGAACACTGAAGCTTTCTTT
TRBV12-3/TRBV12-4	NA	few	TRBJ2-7	CASSRVSYEQYF	TGTGCCAGCAGCCGCGTGAGCTACGAGCAGTACTTC
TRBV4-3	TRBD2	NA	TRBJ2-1	CASSPISGGPNEQFF	TGCGCCAGCAGCCCGATTAGCGGGGGGCCCAATGAGCAGTTCTTC
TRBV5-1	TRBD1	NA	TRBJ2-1	CASSSGTGRSNEQFF	TGCGCCAGCAGCTCCGGGACAGGGCGGTCGAATGAGCAGTTCTTC
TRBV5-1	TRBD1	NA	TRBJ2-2	CASSLGQGGGELFF	TGCGCCAGCAGCTTGGGACAGGGCGGCGGGGAGCTGTTTTTT
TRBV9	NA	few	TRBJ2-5	CASSVAGRQETQYF	TGTGCCAGCAGCGTAGCAGGGCGCCAAGAGACCCAGTACTTC
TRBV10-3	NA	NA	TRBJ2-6	CATRSGANVLTF	TGTGCCACCCGGTCTGGGGCCAACGTCCTGACTTTC
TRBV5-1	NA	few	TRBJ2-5	CASSLDWGSQETQYF	TGCGCCAGCAGCTTGGATTGGGGCAGCCAAGAGACCCAGTACTTC
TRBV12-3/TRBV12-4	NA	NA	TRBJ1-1	CASSSDLSGAFF	TGTGCCAGCAGTTCCGATCTCTCCGGAGCTTTCTTT
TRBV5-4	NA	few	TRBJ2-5	CASSLGGSRQETQYF	TGTGCCAGCAGCTTGGGCGGGTCCCGGCAAGAGACCCAGTACTTC
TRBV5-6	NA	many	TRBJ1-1	CASSPLGAEAFF	TGTGCCAGCAGCCCATTGGGGGCTGAAGCTTTCTTT
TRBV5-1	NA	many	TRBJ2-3	CASSLGQADTQYF	TGCGCCAGCAGCTTGGGACAGGCAGATACGCAGTATTTT
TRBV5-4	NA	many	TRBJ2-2	CASSAVGAKNTGELFF	TGTGCCAGCAGCGCCGTCGGGGCAAAGAACACCGGGGAGCTGTTTTTT
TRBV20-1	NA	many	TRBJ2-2	CSAASGVRTGELFF	TGCAGTGCCGCCTCCGGGGTGAGGACCGGGGAGCTGTTTTTT
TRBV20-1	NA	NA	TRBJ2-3	CSARPAGF	TGCAGTGCTAGGCCCGCCGGTTTT
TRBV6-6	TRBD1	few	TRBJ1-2	CASSGTVNYGYTF	TGTGCCAGCAGTGGGACAGTGAACTATGGCTACACCTTC
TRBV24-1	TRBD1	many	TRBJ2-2	CATSDPGQGAGELFF	TGTGCCACCAGTGATCCTGGACAGGGTGCCGGGGAGCTGTTTTTT
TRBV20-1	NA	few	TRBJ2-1	CSARGAMGYTEQFF	TGCAGTGCTAGAGGGGCAATGGGGTACACTGAGCAGTTCTTC
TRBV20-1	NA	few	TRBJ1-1	CSAANSNTEAFF	TGCAGTGCCGCTAACTCGAACACTGAAGCTTTCTTT
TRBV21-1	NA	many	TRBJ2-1	CASSQITSYEQFF	TGTGCCAGCAGTCAAATCACCAGTTATGAGCAGTTCTTC
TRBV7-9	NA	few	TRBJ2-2	CASSRPGVREAGELFF	TGTGCCAGCAGCCGCCCCGGGGTTCGGGAAGCCGGGGAGCTGTTTTTT
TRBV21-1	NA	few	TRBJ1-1	CASSKESTGVLGYTEAFF	TGTGCCAGCAGCAAAGAAAGCACAGGGGTTTTGGGGTACACTGAAGCTTTCTTT
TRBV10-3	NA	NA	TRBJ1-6	CASTAERLNSPLHF	TGTGCCAGCACAGCGGAACGCCTAAATTCACCCCTCCACTTT
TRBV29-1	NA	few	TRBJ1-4	CSVWTYEKLFF	TGCAGCGTTTGGACGTATGAAAAACTGTTTTTT
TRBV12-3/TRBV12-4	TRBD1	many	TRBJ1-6	CASSQDRATDSPLHF	TGTGCCAGCAGTCAGGACAGGGCCACCGATTCACCCCTCCACTTT
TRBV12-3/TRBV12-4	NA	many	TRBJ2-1	CASSLVGGMGLFF	TGTGCCAGCAGTTTAGTGGGGGGAATGGGACTGTTCTTC
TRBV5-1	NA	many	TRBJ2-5	CASSLQGFQETQYF	TGCGCCAGCTCACTCCAGGGTTTTCAAGAGACCCAGTACTTC
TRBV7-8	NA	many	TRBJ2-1	CASRFWDFDEQFF	TGTGCCAGCAGGTTTTGGGATTTCGATGAGCAGTTCTTC
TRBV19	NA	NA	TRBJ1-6	CASPLLGCSYNSPLHF	TGTGCCAGCCCCCTTCTAGGGTGCTCCTATAATTCACCCCTCCACTTT
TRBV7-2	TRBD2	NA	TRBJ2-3	CASSPSLAGADTQYF	TGTGCCAGCAGCCCCTCACTAGCGGGGGCAGATACGCAGTATTTT
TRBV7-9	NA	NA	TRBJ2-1	CAGSPTAYNEQFF	TGTGCCGGCAGCCCAACAGCCTACAATGAGCAGTTCTTC
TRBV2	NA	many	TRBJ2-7	CASRSPVGEQYF	TGTGCCAGCCGGAGCCCTGTGGGCGAGCAGTACTTC
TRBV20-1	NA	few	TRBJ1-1	CTGRGYSTEAFF	TGCACGGGCCGGGGGTATAGCACTGAAGCTTTCTTT
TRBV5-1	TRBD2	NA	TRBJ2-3	CASSFGLAGSGDTQYF	TGCGCCAGCAGCTTTGGACTAGCGGGGTCCGGGGATACGCAGTATTTT